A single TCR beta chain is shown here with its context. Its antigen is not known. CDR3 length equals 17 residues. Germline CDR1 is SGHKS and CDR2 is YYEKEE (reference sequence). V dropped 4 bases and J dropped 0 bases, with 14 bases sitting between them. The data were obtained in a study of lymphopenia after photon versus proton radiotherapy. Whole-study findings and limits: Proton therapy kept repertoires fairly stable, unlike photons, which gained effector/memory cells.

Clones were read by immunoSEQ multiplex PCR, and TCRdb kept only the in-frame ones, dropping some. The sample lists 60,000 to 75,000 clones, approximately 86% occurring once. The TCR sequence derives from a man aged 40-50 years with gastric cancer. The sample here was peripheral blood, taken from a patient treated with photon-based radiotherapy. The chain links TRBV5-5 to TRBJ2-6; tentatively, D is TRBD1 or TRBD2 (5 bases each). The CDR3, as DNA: TGTGCCAGCAGCCTCTCGGGGCTAATCTCTGGGGCCAACGTCCTGACTTTC. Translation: CASSLSGLISGANVLTF.